The clone carrying this TCR beta chain has a single count. The data are from a study of blood T cell repertoires in COVID-19. The assay was immunoSEQ multiplex PCR, and TCRdb's table has in-frame clones only and misses some. Found here are 230,000 or so clones, 80% to 90% of them singletons; the top ten hold 8.6%. Sequenced: peripheral blood. The TCR comes from a man in his forties with active or convalescent COVID-19.

CDR3 sequence reads: CASSPAAGYGNQPQHF. The CDR3 DNA reads TGTGCCAGCAGTCCCGCCGCGGGATACGGCAATCAGCCCCAGCATTTT. J is TRBJ1-5 and V is TRBV27; D is undetermined. Germline V gene sequence: CDR1 MNHEY, CDR2 SMNVEV (reference sequence). Trimming took off 5 bases at V and 2 bases at J, with 16 bases between the two ends. This CDR3 spans 16 amino acids.